The 13 T cell receptor beta chains below come from one sample, sequenced in a study of T cell repertoires in aging, cancer and after chemotherapy. Amplification of TCR beta used genomic DNA extracted from peripheral blood. Multiplex touch-down PCR with TRB-A/B primers amplified rearranged V-D-J TRB sequences. TCRdb reprocessed the multiplex PCR reads with MiXCR, giving one entry per CDR3 protein. Of more than 7,000 distinct CDR3 sequences in the sample, 30% to 35% are singletons; the top ten hold approximately 3%. Material for sequencing was blood. The receptors were gathered from a human donor in good health.

This chain links TRBV6-4 with TRBJ2-6, with D perhaps matching TRBD1 (5 bases). Trimming stripped 5 bases from V and 1 base from J, with 9 bases between. CDR3 size: 15 residues. Germline CDR1 is MRHNA and CDR2 is SNTAGT. The CDR3: CASSFSGSGANVLTF. In DNA, the CDR3 is TGTGCCAGCAGTTTTTCAGGGTCTGGGGCCAACGTCCTGACTTTC.

This clonotype was seen only a few times. Written as DNA, the CDR3 is TGTGCCAGCAGCTTAAACGGCAATGAGCAGTTCTTC. Residues: CASSLNGNEQFF. V gene TRBV7-9 combines with J gene TRBJ2-1, with D hard to call. There are 12 residues in the CDR3. V was cut by 2 bases and J by 6 bases, with 5 bases left in between. CDR1 SEHNR and CDR2 FQNEAQ come from the germline V gene (reference sequence).

The chain's CDR3 is CASSLDGYPDGYGYTF. The CDR3 nucleotides are TGTGCCAGCAGCTTGGATGGATACCCCGACGGCTATGGCTACACCTTC. The chain joins TRBV5-4 to TRBJ1-2; D call uncertain. CDR3 length: 16 residues. Germline CDR1 SGHNT, CDR2 YYREEE (reference sequence). Trimming removed 0 bases at V and 4 bases at J, with 16 bases between.

The chain couples TRBV28 to TRBJ1-5; 11 bases agree with TRBD1. The CDR3 spans 20 residues. Germline V gives CDR1 MDHEN, CDR2 SYDVKM. The ends lost 9 bases at V and 3 bases at J; junction bases unmatched: 22. DNA for the CDR3: TGTGCCAGTAACCACCACCCGGGGACAGGGGGGGCGAGTCTCAATCAGCCCCAGCATTTT. Protein: CASNHHPGTGGASLNQPQHF.

The V and J genes are TRBV6-4 and TRBJ2-3; D possibly uses TRBD1 or TRBD2 (5 bases each). The V and J ends lost 4 bases and 2 bases respectively, with 22 bases between them. Germline loops: CDR1 MRHNA, CDR2 SNTAGT. This CDR3 is built from 18 residues. The CDR3 bases are TGTGCCAGCAGTGCCCCTGATGGTGTTAGGGGAGACACAGATACGCAGTATTTT. It yields the protein CASSAPDGVRGDTDTQYF.

The rearrangement joins TRBV7-2 to TRBJ2-7, with 8 bases fitting TRBD2. V lost 5 bases to trimming and J lost 3 bases; unmatched junction nucleotides: 12. The CDR3 loop spans 16 amino acids. Germline values: CDR1 SGHTA, CDR2 FQGNSA. CDR3 protein: CASSHRIAGRGYEQYF. CDR3 in DNA: TGTGCCAGCAGCCACCGGATAGCGGGACGAGGCTACGAGCAGTACTTC. The entire variable domain, with the rest obtained from reference TRBV7-2 and TRBJ2-7, is as follows: GAGVSQSPSNKVTEKGKDVELRCDPISGHTALYWYRQSLGQGLEFLIYFQGNSAPDKSGLPSDRFSAERTGGSVSTLTIQRTQQEDSAVYLCASSHRIAGRGYEQYFGPGTRLTVT.

V and J are TRBV30 and TRBJ2-1; D is ambiguous. Trimming stripped 0 bases from V and 8 bases from J, with 8 bases between. CDR1 is GTSNPN and CDR2 is SVGIG in the germline V gene (reference sequence). CDR3 length equals 12 residues. This chain's CDR3 is CAWSVLEDEQFF. CDR3 DNA sequence: TGTGCCTGGAGTGTGTTAGAGGATGAGCAGTTCTTC.

This clonotype has just a few counts. This chain joins TRBV6-1 and TRBJ1-2; the match to TRBD1 covers 7 bases. Germline lookup yields CDR1 MNHNS and CDR2 SASEGT. There are 14 residues in the CDR3. Trimming took 6 bases from V and 4 from J; bases not matched to a gene: 8. The DNA of the CDR3 is TGTGCCAGCAGGGTTCCGGGACAGAGCTATGGCTACACCTTC. It yields the protein CASRVPGQSYGYTF.

This clonotype was counted a few times. This sequence joins TRBV5-5 and TRBJ1-6; 10 bases are a match to TRBD1. The CDR3 is 15 amino acids. Per the germline V gene, CDR1 is SGHKS and CDR2 is YYEKEE (reference sequence). V was pared by 2 bases and J by 10 bases, with 6 bases of the junction left unmatched. This CDR3 reads CASSFSGTGDSPLHF. The CDR3 nucleotides read TGTGCCAGCAGCTTCTCCGGGACAGGGGACTCACCCCTCCACTTT.

This clonotype was counted only a few times. V gene TRBV4-3 combines with J gene TRBJ1-4; D possibly corresponds to TRBD1 (5 bases). Germline V CDR1 and CDR2: LGHNA, YSLEER. The CDR3 is 15 amino acids. The V end was cut by 1 base, the J end by 4 bases, with 10 bases between. The CDR3 DNA reads TGCGCCAGCAGCCAAGCGTCAGGGATTAATGAAAAACTGTTTTTT. Translation gives CASSQASGINEKLFF.

This clonotype was detected only once. This chain joins TRBV18 and TRBJ2-7; 7 bases align to TRBD1. Germline-derived CDR1 and CDR2 are KGHSH and LQKENI. The CDR3 totals 13 residues. The V and J ends lost 8 bases and 1 base, in that order; junction bases with no gene match: 5. This chain's CDR3 is CASGDSLSYEQYF. CDR3 nucleotides: TGTGCCAGCGGGGACAGCTTGTCCTACGAGCAGTACTTC.

This clonotype has a handful of counts. This chain joins TRBV6-2 or TRBV6-3 and TRBJ1-1; a weak D match, TRBD1 (5 bases). The germline CDR1 and CDR2 sequences are MNHEY and SVGEGT. The CDR3 runs 13 residues. V was cut by 2 bases and J by 2 bases, with 6 bases left in between. The CDR3 region has the DNA TGTGCCAGCAGTTACCAGGGTAACACTGAAGCTTTCTTT. It yields the protein CASSYQGNTEAFF.

The J gene is TRBJ1-2, the V gene TRBV4-3; 9 nucleotides agree with TRBD1. The CDR3 is 16 residues long. Germline trimming cut 3 bases from V and 6 bases from J; bases unmatched to any gene: 11. Per germline, CDR1 LGHNA and CDR2 YSLEER. The CDR3: CASSQMTGQGSNGYTF. CDR3 coding DNA: TGCGCCAGCAGCCAGATGACGGGACAGGGTAGCAATGGCTACACCTTC.